This T cell receptor beta chain stems from a study of cytomegalovirus exposure and HLA in healthy donors. Healthy people donating bone marrow made up the donors. The PCR was carried out with 60 Vbeta primers and 13 Jbeta primers. Generated by immunoSEQ multiplex PCR, the TCRdb table keeps only in-frame clones and is missing some. This table holds over 150,000 clones, roughly 80% found once. Turning to this clone: Its antigen is still unknown.

The study, taken as a whole, reports: It was confirmed in vitro that three of the CMV-associated chains were specific for CMV antigens. Within an earlier analysis, most TCR beta V segments proved productive either about 90% or about 30% of the time. Later analysis suggested most CMV-associated TCR beta chains were HLA-restricted.

CDR3 length equals 15 residues. Germline lookup yields CDR1 SGDLS and CDR2 YYNGEE. Between the trimmed V and J ends, which lost 0 bases and 2 bases, there was a span of 9 bases. The rearrangement joins TRBV9 to TRBJ2-1; perhaps TRBD2 as D (5 bases). The TCR originated in a woman between 45 and 60 years old in good health and CMV-seropositive. The sample consisted of PBMCs. In nucleotides, the CDR3 is TGTGCCAGCAGCGTAGACCCGGGGACCTACAATGAGCAGTTCTTC. Protein sequence: CASSVDPGTYNEQFF.